Following are 15 T cell receptor beta chains from one sample sequenced in a study of blood T cell repertoires in COVID-19. The table came from immunoSEQ multiplex PCR; TCRdb's copy has only in-frame clones and leaves some out. The sample holds tens of thousands of clones; roughly four fifths are singletons and the top ten take 20% to 30%. Sequenced sample: peripheral blood. The receptors originated from a woman aged 55-69 years with acute or convalescent COVID-19.

The chain employs TRBV5-8 and TRBJ2-1, with D perhaps matching TRBD2 (6 bases). The CDR3 is 12 amino acids. From germline, CDR1 is SGHTS and CDR2 YDEGEE. The ends were cut back, 0 bases at V and 14 bases at J, with 12 bases in the middle. The CDR3 sequence is CASSLGGTGEFF. The CDR3 DNA reads TGTGCCAGCAGCTTGGGTGGGACGGGAGAGTTCTTC.

V gene TRBV2 combines with J gene TRBJ1-1; D unresolved. Germline V gene lookup returns CDR1 SNHLY and CDR2 FYNNEI. V dropped 8 bases and J dropped 1 base, with 17 bases sitting between them. CDR3 length: 15 amino acids. The CDR3: CASSRGGPRNTEAFF. The CDR3 region has the DNA TGTGCCAGCTCCCGGGGAGGGCCGAGGAACACTGAAGCTTTCTTT.

This clone was detected a few times. DNA of the CDR3: TGTGCCAGCAACCCTAGCGGGGGGCCTGGTCCGTTCTTC. Translation gives CASNPSGGPGPFF. The rearrangement joins TRBV7-8 to TRBJ2-1, with 11 bases fitting TRBD2. The ends lost 7 bases at V and 15 bases at J; junction bases unmatched: 11. The length of the CDR3 is 13 residues. In germline, CDR1 is SGHVS, CDR2 FQNEAQ.

The chain joins TRBV2 to TRBJ2-1; no firm D call. The CDR3 runs to 13 residues. V was clipped by 4 bases and J by 0 bases, with 4 bases between them. CDR1 and CDR2 from the germline V gene are SNHLY and FYNNEI. CDR3 protein: CASSGSSYNEQFF. The CDR3 nucleotides read TGTGCCAGCAGTGGCAGCTCCTACAATGAGCAGTTCTTC.

Note on this clone: At one of its ends the junction is not consistent with the germline gene, which may arise from a read error. The V gene is TRBV5-1, the J gene TRBJ2-7; the D gene could be TRBD1 or TRBD2 (6 bases each). Germline V gene data show CDR1 as SGHRS and CDR2 as YFSETQ. The CDR3 length is 15 residues. Here the CDR3 DNA reads TGCGCCAGCACCTTGGGGGGCCTGTCCTCCTACGAGCAGTACTTC. Translation: CASTLGGLSSYEQYF.

DNA of the CDR3: TGTGCCAGCAGCCGGGGGACAGTGTGGGAAAAACTGTTTTTT. This encodes CASSRGTVWEKLFF. This chain links TRBV14 with TRBJ1-4; 7 bases line up with TRBD1. The CDR3 consists of 14 residues. Germline lookup yields CDR1 SGHDN and CDR2 FVKESK. Trimming removed 4 bases from V and 8 bases from J; junction bases left unmatched: 7. Looking up the rest from reference TRBV14 and TRBJ1-4 gives the full variable domain: EAGVTQFPSHSVIEKGQTVTLRCDPISGHDNLYWYRRVMGKEIKFLLHFVKESKQDESGMPNNRFLAERTGGTYSTLKVQPAELEDSGVYFCASSRGTVWEKLFFGSGTQLSVL.

The chain couples TRBV2 to TRBJ1-1; D perhaps matches TRBD1 (6 bases). Looked up from germline, CDR1 is SNHLY and CDR2 is FYNNEI. V lost 6 bases, J lost 11 bases, and 13 bases lay in between. The CDR3 sequence is 11 residues long. CDR3 amino acids: CASRIQGEAFF. The DNA of the CDR3 is TGTGCCAGCAGGATACAGGGAGAGGCTTTCTTT.

The genes are TRBV7-3 and TRBJ2-7; tentative D call: TRBD2 (5 bases). The CDR3 runs 13 residues. The germline V and J ends were trimmed by 6 bases and 7 bases, with 16 bases remaining between them. The germline gives CDR1 SGHTA, CDR2 FQGTGA. The CDR3 coding sequence is TGTGCCAGCAGTGCCGTAGGAGGTCCAGAGCAGTACTTC. Its translation is CASSAVGGPEQYF. The whole variable domain, filled in from reference TRBV7-3 and TRBJ2-7, reads GAGVSQTPSNKVTEKGKYVELRCDPISGHTALYWYRQSLGQGPEFLIYFQGTGAADDSGLPNDRFFAVRPEGSVSTLKIQRTERGDSAVYLCASSAVGGPEQYFGPGTRLTVT.

J is TRBJ2-2 and V is TRBV19; 7 bases align to TRBD1. Germline V CDR1 and CDR2: LNHDA, SQIVND (reference sequence). The CDR3 spans 15 residues. J was trimmed by 4 bases and V by 5 bases; bases with no gene match: 7. CDR3: CASSSSDRATGELFF. The CDR3 DNA is TGTGCCAGTAGTTCTTCAGACAGGGCCACCGGGGAGCTGTTTTTT.

This clone is categorized as large. The CDR3 sequence: CASSPEAGADTQYF. The CDR3 bases are TGTGCCAGCAGCCCTGAGGCGGGGGCAGATACGCAGTATTTT. V gene TRBV5-6 combines with J gene TRBJ2-3, with 7 bases fitting TRBD2. This CDR3 has 14 amino acids. Germline CDR1 reads SGHDT; CDR2 reads YYEEEE. Trimming took 4 bases from V and 4 from J; bases not matched to a gene: 6.

The gene calls are TRBV9 and TRBJ2-2; 10 positions match TRBD2. In germline, CDR1 is SGDLS, CDR2 YYNGEE. V gave up 2 bases and J gave up 6 bases; unmatched junction bases: 7. The CDR3 length is 16 residues. The CDR3 sequence: CASSVLAGGNPGELFF. In nucleotides, the CDR3 is TGTGCCAGCAGCGTCTTAGCGGGGGGCAACCCCGGGGAGCTGTTTTTT.

This chain connects TRBV11-2 to TRBJ1-2, with TRBD1 matching 7 bases. Germline V gene lookup returns CDR1 SGHAT and CDR2 FQNNGV. The CDR3 is 14 residues long. V trimming: 4 bases; J trimming: 4 bases; junction bases outside the gene matches: 6. This CDR3 is CASSSWTGGYGYTF. The CDR3 region has the DNA TGTGCCAGCAGCTCCTGGACAGGCGGCTATGGCTACACCTTC.

The chain uses TRBV10-1 and TRBJ1-1; TRBD1 is a possible D gene (5 bases). This CDR3 contains 16 residues. Germline loops: CDR1 WNHNN, CDR2 SYGVQD (reference sequence). V lost 4 bases to trimming and J lost 7 bases, with 22 bases between them. The CDR3 DNA reads TGCGCCAGCAGTGGGGTCGCAGGGCGGCCTTTTGGTGAAGCTTTCTTT. The encoded protein is CASSGVAGRPFGEAFF.

The table lists this clone with a count of one. The chain has TRBV6-6 and TRBJ1-2, with TRBD1 matching over 9 bases. This CDR3 is 14 amino acids long. Germline trimming cut 7 bases from V and 6 bases from J; bases unmatched to any gene: 9. Germline V CDR1 and CDR2: MNHNY, SVGAGI (reference sequence). This CDR3 reads CASTKVGQGHGYTF. The DNA of the CDR3 is TGTGCCAGCACCAAAGTGGGACAGGGACATGGCTACACCTTC.

V gene TRBV24-1 combines with J gene TRBJ2-1; maybe TRBD2 (6 bases). The CDR3 is 16 residues long. Trimming removed 1 base at V and 5 bases at J, with 14 bases between. Germline-derived CDR1 and CDR2 are KGHDR and SFDVKD. The CDR3 bases are TGTGCCACCAGTGATTTCTATCGGGGGAAGAACAATGAGCAGTTCTTC. Translation gives CATSDFYRGKNNEQFF.